This T cell receptor (beta chain) was identified during a study of post-analysis software for immune sequencing data. Study observations and caveats: Samples from a shared batch, those prepared together, strongly co-clustered by F measure. TRBV5-6, TRBV5-1 and TRBV20-1 were among several TRBV segments more frequent in patients than controls. A significant reduction in normalized Chao1 diversity was observed in multiple sclerosis patients versus controls.

Presence of unique molecular identifiers characterized the TCR beta cDNA libraries. A single record per CDR3 protein comes from TCRdb applying MiXCR to the PCR reads. The data hold roughly 570,000 distinct CDR3 sequences, with around 34% observed a single time. As concerns this clonotype: Its specificity is not known.

The CDR3 length is 14 residues. The germline gives CDR1 SNHLY, CDR2 FYNNEI. The V end lost 7 bases, the J end lost 2 bases, and 12 bases lay between the germline ends. The sample was blood. V gene TRBV2 combines with J gene TRBJ1-3; D is perhaps TRBD1 (5 bases). This receptor was taken from a girl younger than 18 with multiple sclerosis. This CDR3 reads CASMGQAAGNTIYF. CDR3 nucleotides: TGTGCCAGCATGGGGCAGGCGGCTGGAAACACCATATATTTT.